These 20 T cell receptor beta chains originate from one sample sequenced in a study of human thymus T cells. Profiling relied on immunoSEQ multiplex PCR, and the TCRdb table lists in-frame clones only, not all of them. Among about 130,000 clones, about 95% were seen once, and the ten largest hold 0.02% to 0.03%. Resected material from corrective heart surgery provided the thymus tissue analysed. Sequenced sample: thymus tissue. The receptors originated from a boy less than two years old with a congenital heart defect but otherwise immunologically healthy.

This rearrangement joins TRBV4-1 to TRBJ1-2; no clear D. Germline V CDR1 and CDR2: MGHRA, YSYEKL. V was shortened by 1 base and J by 6 bases, with 15 bases between the two germline ends. The CDR3 loop spans 15 amino acids. Here the CDR3 reads CASSQAVSGPHGYTF. CDR3 DNA sequence: TGCGCCAGCAGCCAAGCGGTCAGCGGACCTCATGGCTACACCTTC.

The CDR3 sequence: CASSDPYSGNTIYF. The CDR3 DNA reads as TGTGCCAGCAGTGACCCGTACAGTGGAAACACCATATATTTT. The rearrangement links TRBV6-6 to TRBJ1-3; unclear D gene. CDR3 length: 14 amino acids. CDR1 is MNHNY, CDR2 SVGAGI, per germline (reference sequence). The V and J ends lost 5 bases and 3 bases respectively, with 11 bases between them.

This clone was detected once. The genes are TRBV5-8 and TRBJ1-1, with a tentative D call TRBD1 (6 bases). CDR3 length: 14 amino acids. The V gene's germline CDR1 is SGHTS and CDR2 YDEGEE. Trimming removed 4 bases from V and 7 bases from J, with 17 bases in between. CDR3 DNA sequence: TGTGCCAGCAGCCCTAAACGCGGACAGAGTGAAGCTTTCTTT. Translated, it gives CASSPKRGQSEAFF. Together with reference TRBV5-8 and TRBJ1-1, the CDR3 gives the full variable domain: EAGVTQSPTHLIKTRGQQATLRCSPISGHTSVYWYQQALGLGLQFLLWYDEGEERNRGNFPPRFSGRQFPNYSSELNVNALELEDSALYLCASSPKRGQSEAFFGQGTRLTVV.

The chain employs TRBV6-6 and TRBJ1-5; TRBD1 aligns across 11 bases. V shed 2 bases and J 4 bases; nucleotides not matched to a gene: 4. Germline V gene sequence: CDR1 MNHNY, CDR2 SVGAGI (reference sequence). The CDR3 has 16 amino acids. Here the CDR3 reads CASSYRDRGGNQPQHF. The CDR3 DNA sequence: TGTGCCAGCAGTTACCGGGACAGGGGGGGAAATCAGCCCCAGCATTTT.

This rearrangement joins TRBV6-5 to TRBJ2-3; D gene unclear. The germline V gene has CDR1 MNHEY and CDR2 SVGAGI. V was clipped by 5 bases and J by 6 bases, with 9 bases between them. This CDR3 comprises 12 residues. As DNA, the CDR3 is TGTGCCAGCAGTCCCGATCTGGATACGCAGTATTTT. Translation gives CASSPDLDTQYF.

The chain carries TRBV25-1 and TRBJ2-7, with 9 nucleotides matching TRBD1. V lost 3 bases and J lost 0; bases outside the gene matches: 9. The germline gives CDR1 MGHDK, CDR2 SYGVNS. This CDR3 is 17 amino acids long. In nucleotides, the CDR3 is TGTGCCAGCAGTGAGGCTCTCGGGACAGGGCCCTCCTACGAGCAGTACTTC. It codes for CASSEALGTGPSYEQYF.

The chain carries TRBV10-3 and TRBJ2-3; perhaps TRBD2 as D (6 bases). This CDR3 contains 14 residues. The V end was cut by 8 bases, the J end by 1 base, with 13 bases between. Germline CDR1 ENHRY, CDR2 SYGVKD. The DNA for the CDR3 is TGTGCCATCCGAGGAGGGACTGGCACAGATACGCAGTATTTT. The encoded protein is CAIRGGTGTDTQYF.

In its sample, this clone was seen a few times. J is TRBJ1-1 and V is TRBV19; D is unresolved. V dropped 6 bases and J dropped 1 base, with 6 bases sitting between them. Germline lookup yields CDR1 LNHDA and CDR2 SQIVND (reference sequence). The CDR3 is 12 residues long. CDR3 loop: CASSLRNTEAFF. The DNA for the CDR3 is TGTGCCAGTAGCCTGCGGAACACTGAAGCTTTCTTT.

V is TRBV4-1 and J is TRBJ1-2; 10 bases align to TRBD1. The V and J ends lost 0 bases and 4 bases, in that order; junction bases with no gene match: 11. Per germline, CDR1 MGHRA and CDR2 YSYEKL. The CDR3 spans 18 residues. The CDR3 DNA is TGCGCCAGCAGCCAAGATAGATCGGGACAGGGGAACGGCTATGGCTACACCTTC. Translated, it gives CASSQDRSGQGNGYGYTF.

This chain joins TRBV6-1 and TRBJ1-1, with D unclear. Trimming pared 7 bases from V and 0 bases from J, leaving 15 bases between. The CDR3 consists of 15 residues. The germline V gene has CDR1 MNHNS and CDR2 SASEGT. The CDR3 DNA sequence: TGTGCCAGCACCCGACGCCAGCCCCTGAACACTGAAGCTTTCTTT. Residues: CASTRRQPLNTEAFF.

The chain has TRBV7-2 and TRBJ2-1; D gene unclear. The V gene's germline CDR1 is SGHTA and CDR2 FQGNSA. The CDR3 runs 17 residues. The germline V and J ends were trimmed by 1 base and 7 bases, with 20 bases remaining between them. The CDR3 DNA reads TGTGCCAGCAGCTTAGAACTCGGCTCTCCTCCGGGTAATGAGCAGTTCTTC. It codes for CASSLELGSPPGNEQFF.

The gene calls are TRBV19 and TRBJ1-4; a possible D gene is TRBD1 (5 bases). Germline CDR1 LNHDA, CDR2 SQIVND (reference sequence). The CDR3 is 15 residues long. V was pared by 5 bases and J by 5 bases, with 15 bases between. CDR3 in amino acids: CASSRDSAFNEKLFF. The CDR3 DNA reads as TGTGCCAGTAGTCGCGACAGCGCTTTCAATGAAAAACTGTTTTTT.

The rearrangement links TRBV5-8 to TRBJ1-6; no definite D call. Germline V gene sequence: CDR1 SGHTS, CDR2 YDEGEE. V was cut by 6 bases and J by 7 bases, with 5 bases left in between. This CDR3 spans 11 amino acids. CDR3 nucleotides: TGTGCCAGCACGGACAATTCACCCCTCCACTTT. Its protein is CASTDNSPLHF.

V gene TRBV4-2 combines with J gene TRBJ2-2; D not resolved. Germline V CDR1 and CDR2: LGHNA, YNFKEQ. Trimming took off 0 bases at V and 7 bases at J, with 6 bases between the two ends. This CDR3 has 13 amino acids. The CDR3, as DNA: TGTGCCAGCAGCCAAGAAGGCGTCGGGGAGCTGTTTTTT. It encodes CASSQEGVGELFF.

The V gene is TRBV6-5, the J gene TRBJ1-6; D is ambiguous. Germline CDR1 is MNHEY and CDR2 is SVGAGI. This CDR3 comprises 15 residues. V lost 0 bases and J lost 7, with 10 bases in between. DNA for the CDR3: TGTGCCAGCAGTTACTCGGGCCCGGGAAATTCACCCCTCCACTTT. It yields the protein CASSYSGPGNSPLHF.

The rearrangement links TRBV6-5 to TRBJ2-3; 7 nucleotides match TRBD2. This CDR3 comprises 16 residues. V lost 4 bases and J lost 1; bases outside the gene matches: 8. Germline V gene sequence: CDR1 MNHEY, CDR2 SVGAGI. The CDR3 DNA follows: TGTGCCAGCAGTTCAATTATGGCGGGGGGCACAGATACGCAGTATTTT. Translated: CASSSIMAGGTDTQYF.

This rearrangement joins TRBV9 to TRBJ2-1; 13 nucleotides agree with TRBD2. The CDR3 extends over 15 amino acids. Germline loops: CDR1 SGDLS, CDR2 YYNGEE. The J segment lost 5 bases and the V segment lost 4 bases, leaving 3 bases of the junction unmatched. CDR3 sequence reads: CASSLGTSGDNEQFF. The DNA of the CDR3 is TGTGCCAGCAGCCTAGGGACTAGCGGGGACAATGAGCAGTTCTTC.

This clone showed up just a few times. This chain connects TRBV28 to TRBJ1-2, with a tentative D call TRBD1 (5 bases). The CDR3 runs 13 residues. Trimming took 6 bases from V and 3 from J, leaving 11 bases between them. Germline loops: CDR1 MDHEN, CDR2 SYDVKM. The CDR3 nucleotides read TGTGCCAGCAGCTCCGGGGACGACTATGGCTACACCTTC. Residues: CASSSGDDYGYTF.

This sequence joins TRBV19 and TRBJ2-7, with 11 bases aligning to TRBD2. V lost 6 bases to trimming and J lost 2 bases; unmatched junction nucleotides: 6. This CDR3 contains 15 residues. Germline loops: CDR1 LNHDA, CDR2 SQIVND (reference sequence). CDR3 residues: CASSPSGGRTYEQYF. DNA for the CDR3: TGTGCCAGTAGCCCTAGCGGGGGGCGTACCTACGAGCAGTACTTC.

The chain uses TRBV5-6 and TRBJ2-7; D gene uncertain. The germline V gene has CDR1 SGHDT and CDR2 YYEEEE. V lost 0 bases to trimming and J lost 2 bases, with 6 bases between them. The length of the CDR3 is 13 residues. The DNA for the CDR3 is TGTGCCAGCAGCTTGGCCGGCCCCTACGAGCAGTACTTC. It codes for CASSLAGPYEQYF.